This TCR beta chain was identified during a study of technical replicates of blood from several donors. This CDR3 comprises 18 residues. V lost 1 base to trimming and J lost 1 base; unmatched junction nucleotides: 5. Per the germline V gene, CDR1 is SGHDN and CDR2 is FVKESK. The repertoire was sequenced with immunoSEQ multiplex PCR; TCRdb's copy has only in-frame clones and lacks some. Altogether some 75,000 clones are present, about 97% being singletons, with the ten largest covering approximately 0.3%. This clonotype was obtained from a human donor in good health. The sample taken for sequencing was T cells isolated from PBMCs. V and J are TRBV14 and TRBJ2-1; 12 bases line up with TRBD2. In DNA form, the CDR3 reads TGTGCCAGCAGCCAAGTTAGTCTAGCGGGAGGGTCCTACAATGAGCAGTTCTTC. This translates into CASSQVSLAGGSYNEQFF. Full variable domain (outside the CDR3, taken from reference TRBV14 and TRBJ2-1): EAGVTQFPSHSVIEKGQTVTLRCDPISGHDNLYWYRRVMGKEIKFLLHFVKESKQDESGMPNNRFLAERTGGTYSTLKVQPAELEDSGVYFCASSQVSLAGGSYNEQFFGPGTRLTVL.